The clone carrying this TCR beta chain was observed at least ten times. CDR1 and CDR2 (germline): DFQATT, SNEGSKA (reference sequence). After removal of 4 bases from V and 4 bases from J, the junction contained 6 bases not matched to a gene. The CDR3 runs to 15 residues. Synthesis of cDNA was carried out by template-switch 5'RACE. The reaction used 10-nucleotide random UMIs. TCRdb ran MiXCR on the 5' RACE reads and lists one entry per CDR3 protein. The table lists about 30,000 distinct CDR3 sequences, 15% of them singletons. The source of the sample is a study of neurological immune-mediated disorders. Among the participants, healthy controls were blood bank volunteers in Maryland, USA.

The sequence was obtained from a man in his 70s in good health. The chain has TRBV20-1 and TRBJ2-1, with 11 bases that match TRBD2. The specimen sequenced was PBMCs. CDR3 nucleotides: TGCAGTGCTACCACGACTAGCGGGGAATACAATGAGCAGTTCTTC. It specifies CSATTTSGEYNEQFF.